Listed below are T cell receptor beta chains from one sample, sequenced in a study of T cell changes during pregnancy in multiple sclerosis. The data were produced by immunoSEQ multiplex PCR, yet TCRdb's version contains in-frame clones alone and is incomplete. The sample yields 75,000 to 95,000 clones, 85% to 95% seen once. This specimen was peripheral blood, taken in the second trimester of pregnancy. The receptors were sampled from a female donor with multiple sclerosis, enrolled in a pregnancy study. CDR3s include the opening cysteine and the closing phenylalanine or tryptophan. D genes are given only for firm matches. For some rows the clone size is stated as once, few or many, or as a class when expanded; others skip it.

j_call	d_call	v_call	clone_size	cdr3_aa
TRBJ1-1	-	TRBV11-2	once	CASSTGGTAGNTEAFF
TRBJ2-6	TRBD1	TRBV5-1	-	CASSLAVRGLGGANVLTF
TRBJ2-7	TRBD2	TRBV7-9	-	CASSFTLPGSGGEQYF
TRBJ2-7	TRBD2	TRBV2	-	CATQTSGGGYEQYF
TRBJ1-1	-	TRBV11-2	-	CASSSRLGNTEAFF
TRBJ1-2	-	TRBV5-1	-	CASSLEVAGTYGYTF
TRBJ1-4	TRBD1	TRBV19	-	CASRNRGHEKLFF
TRBJ2-1	-	TRBV7-8	-	CASSLVTYNEQFF
TRBJ1-2	TRBD1	TRBV7-9	-	CASSFSGTGAYGYTF
TRBJ2-3	-	TRBV4-2	-	CASSQVVTDTQYF
TRBJ2-1	-	TRBV5-6	-	CASSLYRPVDEQFF
TRBJ1-4	-	TRBV7-3	-	CASSLSGGTNEKLFF
TRBJ2-7	TRBD1	TRBV7-3	-	CASSLGTGDDEQYF
TRBJ1-4	-	TRBV10-2	-	CASSELQQVVQKLFF
TRBJ2-7	-	TRBV6-1	once	CASNPGLPYEQYF
TRBJ1-2	-	TRBV4-1	-	CASSQVEGDYGYTF
TRBJ2-4	TRBD1	TRBV2	-	CASNLDRAADGGPKNIQYF
TRBJ2-3	TRBD2	TRBV9	-	CASSVPRTSGDLFHTQYF
TRBJ1-4	TRBD1	TRBV5-3	-	CATKQGLANEKLFF
TRBJ2-7	TRBD2	TRBV4-2	-	CASSQGTSGGLVPYEQYF
TRBJ2-7	TRBD1	TRBV5-5	-	CASSWDLDRGQDEQYF
TRBJ1-1	-	TRBV6-5	-	CASSYSTGDTEAFF
TRBJ2-5	-	TRBV13	-	CASRLQGSETQYF
TRBJ1-2	TRBD1	TRBV5-4	-	CASSLRTGTSYGYTF
TRBJ2-5	TRBD1	TRBV27	-	CASSLGQGGLETQYF
TRBJ2-3	TRBD2	TRBV19	medium-sized	CASSTSTSGGSDTQYF
TRBJ1-5	-	TRBV10-3	-	CAISLDNHSNQPQHF
TRBJ2-2	TRBD1	TRBV29-1	-	CSVEGQGRNTGELFF
TRBJ2-7	-	TRBV18	-	CASSTTSSGLSYEQYF
TRBJ1-2	TRBD1	TRBV13	-	CASRSSGQGNYGYTF
TRBJ1-2	-	TRBV5-1	-	CASSLETGYGYTF
TRBJ2-1	TRBD2	TRBV27	-	CASSIASGTSGAYNEQFF
TRBJ2-7	TRBD1	TRBV14	-	CASSSRQGFTYEQYF
TRBJ1-5	-	TRBV23-1	-	CASSQCEAETDSNQPQHF
TRBJ2-3	TRBD2	TRBV11-2	-	CASSVSGGDTDTQYF
TRBJ1-1	TRBD1	TRBV5-1	-	CASSLSGDRGAFF
TRBJ1-4	-	TRBV15	-	CATSPAWSNEKLFF
TRBJ1-2	-	TRBV25-1	-	CASSDGVEDGYTF
TRBJ1-1	-	TRBV11-2	-	CASSKGGAGLMSTEAFF